This entry is about one T cell receptor beta chain. These data come from a study of blood T cell repertoires in COVID-19. Germline values: CDR1 LNHDA, CDR2 SQIVND (reference sequence). CDR3 length equals 13 residues. Trimming cost V 3 bases and J 5 bases, with 8 bases left between them. As handled by the study authors: Nucleated cell counts were estimated from reference gene primer amplification. TCRdb's table, derived via immunoSEQ multiplex PCR, lists solely in-frame clones and lacks some. The D gene and trimming were derived from the DNA, and the V and J assignments and clone size from that table. The repertoire includes approximately 120,000 clones, roughly four fifths of them detected once, and 18% sits in the top ten.

The sample consisted of PBMCs or T cells enriched from blood (not recorded which). The TCR comes from a man aged 30 to 39 who had recovered from COVID-19. This chain connects TRBV19 to TRBJ2-1, with D possibly matching TRBD1 (6 bases). The CDR3 protein is CASSMNRDNEQFF. CDR3 coding DNA: TGTGCCAGTAGTATGAACAGGGACAATGAGCAGTTCTTC.